This T cell receptor beta chain was sequenced for a study of post-analysis software for immune sequencing data. Study-wide findings and caveats: About 5 TRBV segments, including TRBV5-6, TRBV5-1 and TRBV20-1, were more frequent in patients than controls.

Unique molecular identifiers were present in the TCR beta cDNA libraries. TCRdb passed the PCR reads through MiXCR, listing each CDR3 protein once. Of approximately 730,000 distinct CDR3 sequences in the sample, about 27% were seen once. In regard to this clonotype: Its antigen is undetermined.

The V gene's germline CDR1 is DFQATT and CDR2 SNEGSKA (reference sequence). CDR3 size: 13 residues. V was pared by 0 bases and J by 10 bases, with 15 bases between. The chain uses TRBV20-1 and TRBJ1-1; unclear D gene. The TCR originated in a girl aged 10 to 17 with multiple sclerosis. The sample consisted of blood. Here the CDR3 reads CSARDLGGEGAFF. The CDR3 DNA sequence: TGCAGTGCTAGAGATCTGGGTGGTGAAGGAGCTTTCTTT.